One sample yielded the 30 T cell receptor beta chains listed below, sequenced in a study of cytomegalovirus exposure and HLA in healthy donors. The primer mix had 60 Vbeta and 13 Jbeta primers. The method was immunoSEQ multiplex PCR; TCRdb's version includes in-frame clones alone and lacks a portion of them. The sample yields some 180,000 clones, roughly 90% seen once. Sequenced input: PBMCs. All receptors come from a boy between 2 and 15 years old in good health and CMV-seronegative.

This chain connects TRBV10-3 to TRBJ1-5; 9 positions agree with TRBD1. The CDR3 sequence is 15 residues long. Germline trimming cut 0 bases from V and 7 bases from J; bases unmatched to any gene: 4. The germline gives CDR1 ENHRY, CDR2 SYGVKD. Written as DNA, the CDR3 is TGTGCCATCAGTGAGTCGCGACAGGGGGAACAGCCCCAGCATTTT. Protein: CAISESRQGEQPQHF.

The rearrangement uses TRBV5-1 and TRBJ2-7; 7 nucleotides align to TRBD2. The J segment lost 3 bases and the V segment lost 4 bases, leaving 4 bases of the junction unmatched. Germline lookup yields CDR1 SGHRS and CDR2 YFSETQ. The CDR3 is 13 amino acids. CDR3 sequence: CASSEGGGYEQYF. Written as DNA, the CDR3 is TGCGCCAGCAGCGAAGGCGGGGGCTACGAGCAGTACTTC.

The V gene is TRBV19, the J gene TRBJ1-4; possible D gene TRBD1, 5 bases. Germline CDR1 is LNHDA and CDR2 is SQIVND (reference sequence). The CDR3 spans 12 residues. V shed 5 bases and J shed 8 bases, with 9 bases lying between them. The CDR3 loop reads CASSFPGEKLFF. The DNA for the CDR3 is TGTGCCAGTAGTTTTCCAGGGGAAAAACTGTTTTTT.

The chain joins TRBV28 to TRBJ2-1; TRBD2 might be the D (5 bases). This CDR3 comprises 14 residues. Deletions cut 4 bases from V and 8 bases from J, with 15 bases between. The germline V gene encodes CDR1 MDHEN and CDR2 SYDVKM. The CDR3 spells CASSSPPREHEQFF. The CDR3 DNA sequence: TGTGCCAGCAGTTCCCCCCCGAGGGAACATGAGCAGTTCTTC.

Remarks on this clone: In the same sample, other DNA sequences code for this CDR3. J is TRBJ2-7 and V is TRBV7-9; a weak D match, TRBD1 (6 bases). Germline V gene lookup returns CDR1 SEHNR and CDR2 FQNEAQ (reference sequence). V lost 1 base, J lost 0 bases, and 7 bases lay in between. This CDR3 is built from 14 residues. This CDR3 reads CASSLVGGSYEQYF. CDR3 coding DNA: TGTGCCAGCAGCTTAGTAGGGGGCTCCTACGAGCAGTACTTC.

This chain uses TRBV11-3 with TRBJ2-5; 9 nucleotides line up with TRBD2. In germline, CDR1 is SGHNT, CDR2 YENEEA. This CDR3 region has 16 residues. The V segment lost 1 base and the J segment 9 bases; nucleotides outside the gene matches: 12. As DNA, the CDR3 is TGTGCCAGCAGCTTAGCGACAGGCTTTGAGCGGGAGGCCCAGTACTTC. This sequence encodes CASSLATGFEREAQYF.

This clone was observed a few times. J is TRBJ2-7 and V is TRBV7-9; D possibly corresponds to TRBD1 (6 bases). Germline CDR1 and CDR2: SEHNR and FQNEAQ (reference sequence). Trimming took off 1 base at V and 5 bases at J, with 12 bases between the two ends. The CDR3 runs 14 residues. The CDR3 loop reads CASSLVTGRNEQYF. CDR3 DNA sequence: TGTGCCAGCAGCTTAGTCACAGGGCGGAACGAGCAGTACTTC. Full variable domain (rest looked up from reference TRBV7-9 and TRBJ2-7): DTGVSQNPRHKITKRGQNVTFRCDPISEHNRLYWYRQTLGQGPEFLTYFQNEAQLEKSRLLSDRFSAERPKGSFSTLEIQRTEQGDSAMYLCASSLVTGRNEQYFGPGTRLTVT.

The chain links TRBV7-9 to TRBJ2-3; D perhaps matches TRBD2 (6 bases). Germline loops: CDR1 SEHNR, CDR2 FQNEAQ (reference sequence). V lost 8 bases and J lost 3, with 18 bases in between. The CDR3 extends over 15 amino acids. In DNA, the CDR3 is TGTGCCAGCTGTTCATGGGGACTGAGAACAGATACGCAGTATTTT. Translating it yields CASCSWGLRTDTQYF.

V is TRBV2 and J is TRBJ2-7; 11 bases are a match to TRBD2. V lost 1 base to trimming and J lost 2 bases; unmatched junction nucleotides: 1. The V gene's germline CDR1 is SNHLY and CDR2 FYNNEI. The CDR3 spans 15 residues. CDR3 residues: CASSEGLAGTYEQYF. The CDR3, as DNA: TGTGCCAGCAGTGAAGGACTAGCGGGAACCTACGAGCAGTACTTC.

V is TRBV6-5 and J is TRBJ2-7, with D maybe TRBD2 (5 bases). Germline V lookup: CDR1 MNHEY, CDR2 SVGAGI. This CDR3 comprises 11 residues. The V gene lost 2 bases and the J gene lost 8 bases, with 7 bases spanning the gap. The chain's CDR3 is CASSYGGQQYF. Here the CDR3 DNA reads TGTGCCAGCAGTTACGGCGGGCAGCAGTACTTC.

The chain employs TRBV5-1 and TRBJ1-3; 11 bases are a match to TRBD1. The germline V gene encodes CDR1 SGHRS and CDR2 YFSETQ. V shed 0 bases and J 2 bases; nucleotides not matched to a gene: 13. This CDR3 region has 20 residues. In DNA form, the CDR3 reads TGCGCCAGCAGCTTGGACGGACAGGGGGCCCCCTGGGTCCCTGGAAACACCATATATTTT. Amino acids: CASSLDGQGAPWVPGNTIYF.

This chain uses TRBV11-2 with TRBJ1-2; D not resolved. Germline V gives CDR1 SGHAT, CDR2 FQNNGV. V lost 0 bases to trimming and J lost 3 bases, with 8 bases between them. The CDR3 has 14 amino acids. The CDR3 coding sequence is TGTGCCAGCAGCTTAGACAGCGCTTACTATGGCTACACCTTC. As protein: CASSLDSAYYGYTF.

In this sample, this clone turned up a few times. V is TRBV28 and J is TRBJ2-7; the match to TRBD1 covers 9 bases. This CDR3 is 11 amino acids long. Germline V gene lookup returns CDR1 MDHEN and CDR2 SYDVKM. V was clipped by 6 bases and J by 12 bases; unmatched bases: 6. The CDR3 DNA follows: TGTGCCAGCAGCCGGGACAGGGATGGGTACTTC. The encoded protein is CASSRDRDGYF.

The CDR3 protein is CASTPEKGLAGVEQFF. CDR3 sequence (DNA): TGTGCCAGCACCCCTGAGAAGGGACTAGCGGGAGTTGAGCAGTTCTTC. The V call is TRBV28, the J call TRBJ2-1; 14 bases fit TRBD2. V gave up 7 bases and J gave up 9 bases; unmatched junction bases: 11. Looked up from germline, CDR1 is MDHEN and CDR2 is SYDVKM. The CDR3 length is 16 residues. The variable domain in full, completed from reference TRBV28 and TRBJ2-1, reads DVKVTQSSRYLVKRTGEKVFLECVQDMDHENMFWYRQDPGLGLRLIYFSYDVKMKEKGDIPEGYSVSREKKERFSLILESASTNQTSMYLCASTPEKGLAGVEQFFGPGTRLTVL.

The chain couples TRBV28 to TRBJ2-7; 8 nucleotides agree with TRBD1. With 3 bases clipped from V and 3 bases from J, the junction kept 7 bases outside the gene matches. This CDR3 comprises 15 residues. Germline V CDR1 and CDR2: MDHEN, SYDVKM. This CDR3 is CASSFGQGASYEQYF. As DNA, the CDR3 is TGTGCCAGCAGTTTCGGACAGGGAGCGAGCTACGAGCAGTACTTC.

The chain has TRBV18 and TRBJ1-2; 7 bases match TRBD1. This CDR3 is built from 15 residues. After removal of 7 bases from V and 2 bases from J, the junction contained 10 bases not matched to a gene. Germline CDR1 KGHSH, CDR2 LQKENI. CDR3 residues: CASLSNRDSNYGYTF. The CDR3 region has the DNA TGTGCCAGCTTAAGTAACAGGGACAGCAACTATGGCTACACCTTC.

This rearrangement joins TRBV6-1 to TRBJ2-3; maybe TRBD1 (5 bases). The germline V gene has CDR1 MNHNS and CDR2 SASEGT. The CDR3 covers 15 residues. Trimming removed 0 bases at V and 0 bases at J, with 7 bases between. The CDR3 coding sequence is TGTGCCAGCAGTGAAGCGGGGCAGAGCACAGATACGCAGTATTTT. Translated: CASSEAGQSTDTQYF.

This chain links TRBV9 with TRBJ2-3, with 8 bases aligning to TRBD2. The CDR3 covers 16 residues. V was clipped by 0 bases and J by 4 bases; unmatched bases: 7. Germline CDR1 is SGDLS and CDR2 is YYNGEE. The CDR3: CASSVVGGGTPDTQYF. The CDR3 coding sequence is TGTGCCAGCAGCGTAGTAGGCGGGGGGACCCCAGATACGCAGTATTTT.

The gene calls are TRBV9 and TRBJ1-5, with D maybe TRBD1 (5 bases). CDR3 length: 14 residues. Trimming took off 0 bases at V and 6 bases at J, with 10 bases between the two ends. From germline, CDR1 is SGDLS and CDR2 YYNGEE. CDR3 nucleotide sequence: TGTGCCAGCAGCGTAGACCCGGGGGTTCAGCCCCAGCATTTT. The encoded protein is CASSVDPGVQPQHF.

The CDR3 region has the DNA TGCGCCAGCAGCTTGAGGACAGGGCCCTACGAGCAGTACTTC. Protein product: CASSLRTGPYEQYF. This rearrangement joins TRBV5-1 to TRBJ2-7; 8 bases are shared with TRBD1. This CDR3 spans 14 amino acids. Unmatched junction bases numbered 2, after V lost 1 base and J lost 2 bases. From germline, CDR1 is SGHRS and CDR2 YFSETQ. The entire variable domain, with the rest obtained from reference TRBV5-1 and TRBJ2-7, is as follows: KAGVTQTPRYLIKTRGQQVTLSCSPISGHRSVSWYQQTPGQGLQFLFEYFSETQRNKGNFPGRFSGRQFSNSRSEMNVSTLELGDSALYLCASSLRTGPYEQYFGPGTRLTVT.

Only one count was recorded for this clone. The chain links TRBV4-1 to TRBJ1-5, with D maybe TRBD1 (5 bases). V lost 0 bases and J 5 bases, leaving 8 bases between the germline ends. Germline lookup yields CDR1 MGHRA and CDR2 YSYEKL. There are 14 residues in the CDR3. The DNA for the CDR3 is TGCGCCAGCAGCCAAGAAAGGGGTGATCAGCCCCAGCATTTT. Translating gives CASSQERGDQPQHF.

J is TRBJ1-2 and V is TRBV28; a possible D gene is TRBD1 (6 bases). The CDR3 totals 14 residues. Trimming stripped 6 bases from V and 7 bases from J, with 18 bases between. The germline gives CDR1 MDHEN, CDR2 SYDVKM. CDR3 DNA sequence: TGTGCCAGCAGACGCGAACCAGGGGTCGGTGGCTACACCTTC. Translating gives CASRREPGVGGYTF.

In nucleotides, the CDR3 is TGCGCCAGCAGCTTTTTCGGGACAGGGGGCGGCACAGATACGCAGTATTTT. This gives the protein CASSFFGTGGGTDTQYF. This chain links TRBV5-1 with TRBJ2-3, with TRBD1 matching over 12 bases. Germline-derived CDR1 and CDR2 are SGHRS and YFSETQ. J lost 1 base, V lost 2 bases, and 5 bases had no gene match. This CDR3 is 17 amino acids long.

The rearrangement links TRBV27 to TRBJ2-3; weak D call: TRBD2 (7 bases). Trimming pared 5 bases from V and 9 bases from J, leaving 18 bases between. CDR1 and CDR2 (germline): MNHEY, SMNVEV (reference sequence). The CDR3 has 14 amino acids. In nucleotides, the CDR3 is TGTGCCAGCAGTGCCGCGGGGGCCCAGTTAACGCAGTATTTT. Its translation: CASSAAGAQLTQYF.

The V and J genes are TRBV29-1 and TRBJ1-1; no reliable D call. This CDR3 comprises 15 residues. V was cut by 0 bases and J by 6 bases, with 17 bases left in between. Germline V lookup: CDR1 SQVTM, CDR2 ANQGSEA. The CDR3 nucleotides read TGCAGCGTTGAAGATCGGAGACAAAGGGAGTCTGAAGCTTTCTTT. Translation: CSVEDRRQRESEAFF.

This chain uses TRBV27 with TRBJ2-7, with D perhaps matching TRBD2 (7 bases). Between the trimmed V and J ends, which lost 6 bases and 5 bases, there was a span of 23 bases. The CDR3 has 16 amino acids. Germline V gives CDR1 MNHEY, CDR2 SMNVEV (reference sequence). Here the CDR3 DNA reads TGTGCCAGCAGCCGACCTAGAGGGGGGGGTTGGAACGAGCAGTACTTC. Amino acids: CASSRPRGGGWNEQYF.

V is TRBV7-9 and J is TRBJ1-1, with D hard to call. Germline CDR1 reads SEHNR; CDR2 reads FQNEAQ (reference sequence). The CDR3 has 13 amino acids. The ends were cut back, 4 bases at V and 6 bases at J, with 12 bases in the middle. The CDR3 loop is CASSSRGFSEAFF. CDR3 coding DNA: TGTGCCAGCAGCTCACGGGGTTTCTCTGAAGCTTTCTTT.

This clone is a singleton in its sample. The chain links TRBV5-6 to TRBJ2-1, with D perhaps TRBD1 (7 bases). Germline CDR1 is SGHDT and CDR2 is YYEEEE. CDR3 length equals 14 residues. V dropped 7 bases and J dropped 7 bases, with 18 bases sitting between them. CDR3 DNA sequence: TGTGCCAGCCTCCTCAGGGGGGCTACGAATGAGCAGTTCTTC. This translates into CASLLRGATNEQFF.

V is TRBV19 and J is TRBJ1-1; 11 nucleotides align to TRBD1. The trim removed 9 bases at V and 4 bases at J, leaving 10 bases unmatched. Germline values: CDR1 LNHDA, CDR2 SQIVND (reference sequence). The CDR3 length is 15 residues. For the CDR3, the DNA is TGTGCCAGCGGGACAGGGGGGCGTTGGGGCACTGAAGCTTTCTTT. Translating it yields CASGTGGRWGTEAFF.

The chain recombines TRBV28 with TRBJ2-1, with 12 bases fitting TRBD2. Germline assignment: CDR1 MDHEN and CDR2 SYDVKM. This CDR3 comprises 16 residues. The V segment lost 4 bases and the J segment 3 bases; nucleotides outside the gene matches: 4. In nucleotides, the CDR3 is TGTGCCAGCAGTTCAAGGACTAGCGGGATCTACAATGAGCAGTTCTTC. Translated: CASSSRTSGIYNEQFF.